The 24 T cell receptor beta chains below come from one sample, sequenced in a study of blood T cells in healthy people across ages. It was with a sample-barcoded 5' primer and a J-beta primer mix that a second PCR of roughly 7 to 12 cycles was run. TCRdb recomputed calls from the 5' RACE reads with MiXCR, one row per CDR3 protein. The sample consists of about 1.6 million distinct CDR3 sequences, almost 35% of them appearing once. The specimen was blood. The source of these receptors is a woman between 25 and 40 years old in good health.

This clonotype was counted only a few times. This chain uses TRBV30 with TRBJ2-5, with a possible D match to TRBD2 (5 bases). The CDR3 length is 15 residues. CDR1 GTSNPN and CDR2 SVGIG come from the germline V gene (reference sequence). V was trimmed by 2 bases and J by 5 bases, leaving 18 bases between them. The CDR3 protein is CAWSTRDRIGETQYF. Here the CDR3 DNA reads TGTGCCTGGAGTACTCGGGATCGGATAGGGGAGACCCAGTACTTC.

This clonotype has only a few counts. V usage is TRBV10-2 and J usage is TRBJ2-3; the match to TRBD2 covers 7 bases. J was trimmed by 3 bases and V by 4 bases; bases with no gene match: 4. Germline V gene data show CDR1 as WSHSY and CDR2 as SAAADI. This CDR3 is 14 amino acids long. CDR3 loop: CASSGTSRTDTQYF. For the CDR3, the DNA is TGCGCCAGCAGTGGGACTAGTAGGACAGATACGCAGTATTTT.

This chain connects TRBV20-1 to TRBJ2-5; 9 nucleotides align to TRBD1. This CDR3 comprises 15 residues. Germline values: CDR1 DFQATT, CDR2 SNEGSKA (reference sequence). Trimming at V came to 2 bases and at J to 5 bases, leaving 9 bases not matched to a gene. CDR3 sequence (DNA): TGCAGTGCTAGACACACCGGGACAGGGATCGAGACCCAGTACTTC. Translated, it gives CSARHTGTGIETQYF.

This clonotype was counted at least ten times. The chain has TRBV29-1 and TRBJ2-5, with no clear D. This CDR3 has 12 amino acids. CDR1 is SQVTM, CDR2 ANQGSEA, per germline. Trimming removed 4 bases from V and 4 bases from J, with 10 bases in between. The CDR3 DNA reads as TGCAGCGTTGTTGCGCCGGGAGAGACCCAGTACTTC. Translating it yields CSVVAPGETQYF.

This rearrangement joins TRBV6-4 to TRBJ2-6; D remains ambiguous. This CDR3 comprises 15 residues. From germline, CDR1 is MRHNA and CDR2 SNTAGT. Trimming left V 0 bases short and J 2 bases short, with 5 bases between. The CDR3: CASSDSLAGANVLTF. CDR3 nucleotides: TGTGCCAGCAGTGACTCCTTGGCTGGGGCCAACGTCCTGACTTTC.

The rearrangement uses TRBV6-6 and TRBJ2-7; 10 bases line up with TRBD2. From germline, CDR1 is MNHNY and CDR2 SVGAGI (reference sequence). This CDR3 is 16 amino acids long. V shed 0 bases and J 0 bases; nucleotides not matched to a gene: 2. In DNA form, the CDR3 reads TGTGCCAGCAGTTACTCGGCTAGCGGGAGCTCCTACGAGCAGTACTTC. Its translation: CASSYSASGSSYEQYF.

This chain joins TRBV2 and TRBJ2-5; D possibly corresponds to TRBD2 (6 bases). Germline V lookup: CDR1 SNHLY, CDR2 FYNNEI. V was clipped by 6 bases and J by 11 bases, with 19 bases between them. This CDR3 contains 13 residues. As DNA, the CDR3 is TGTGCCAGCAGGGGGGACTCTAAGGGTGAGCAGTACTTC. This gives the protein CASRGDSKGEQYF.

This clonotype appeared many times. The rearrangement uses TRBV29-1 and TRBJ2-7, with TRBD1 identical over 7 bases. This CDR3 has 14 amino acids. Trimming cost V 3 bases and J 0 bases; bases outside gene matches: 5. Germline V gene data show CDR1 as SQVTM and CDR2 as ANQGSEA. The CDR3 nucleotides read TGCAGCGTTGAGAGCAGGGGGAGCTCCTACGAGCAGTACTTC. The encoded protein is CSVESRGSSYEQYF.

V usage is TRBV7-3 and J usage is TRBJ2-3, with 7 positions matching TRBD1. This CDR3 has 16 residues. V was clipped by 2 bases and J by 2 bases; unmatched bases: 7. Germline CDR1 is SGHTA and CDR2 is FQGTGA. CDR3 residues: CASSLVGTALTDTQYF. For the CDR3, the DNA is TGTGCCAGCAGCTTAGTCGGGACAGCCCTCACAGATACGCAGTATTTT.

This clonotype was detected a few times. The gene calls are TRBV2 and TRBJ2-3, with D hard to call. Per germline, CDR1 SNHLY and CDR2 FYNNEI. CDR3 length: 16 residues. V gave up 5 bases and J gave up 0 bases, with 15 bases separating them. CDR3 residues: CASSHKTLVSTDTQYF. The CDR3 DNA reads TGTGCCAGCAGTCACAAGACACTCGTTAGCACAGATACGCAGTATTTT.

This clonotype turned up a few times. The J gene is TRBJ2-7, the V gene TRBV4-2; D gene unclear. The ends were cut back, 1 base at V and 4 bases at J, with 11 bases in the middle. This CDR3 has 14 amino acids. The germline gives CDR1 LGHNA, CDR2 YNFKEQ. CDR3 sequence (DNA): TGTGCCAGCAGCCAAGGGTCCGGCAGGTACGAGCAGTACTTC. Residues: CASSQGSGRYEQYF.

The chain carries TRBV3-1 and TRBJ2-3, with D perhaps TRBD2 (7 bases). The V gene's germline CDR1 is LGHDT and CDR2 YNNKEL (reference sequence). The CDR3 is 20 amino acids. V was cut by 1 base and J by 0 bases, with 23 bases left in between. As DNA, the CDR3 is TGTGCCAGCAGCCAAGTACTGGCGGGGGCAATAAGACCTAGCACAGATACGCAGTATTTT. Protein sequence: CASSQVLAGAIRPSTDTQYF.

Worth noting for this clonotype: A much larger clone lies one base from this, so it may be a read error. This chain links TRBV29-1 with TRBJ2-6, with D unresolved. Germline V lookup: CDR1 SQVTM, CDR2 ANQGSEA. There are 15 residues in the CDR3. The chain's CDR3 is CSVPTVSSGVNVLTF. DNA for the CDR3: TGCAGCGTCCCGACTGTTAGCTCTGGGGTCAACGTCCTGACTTTC.

This clonotype was seen repeatedly, ten times or more. V gene TRBV10-3 combines with J gene TRBJ2-1; the D call may be TRBD1 or TRBD2 (6 bases each). CDR1 is ENHRY, CDR2 SYGVKD, per germline. Trimming took off 10 bases at V and 0 bases at J, with 19 bases between the two ends. CDR3 size: 16 residues. The CDR3 spells CATLRGPSSSYNEQFF. CDR3 nucleotides: TGTGCCACACTACGGGGGCCGAGCAGCTCCTACAATGAGCAGTTCTTC.

This rearrangement joins TRBV5-5 to TRBJ2-3; D perhaps matches TRBD1 (6 bases). This CDR3 comprises 15 residues. Germline CDR1 is SGHKS and CDR2 is YYEKEE (reference sequence). The ends were cut back, 6 bases at V and 5 bases at J, with 19 bases in the middle. The CDR3 sequence is CASTPWGQGGDTQYF. CDR3 DNA sequence: TGTGCCAGCACACCGTGGGGCCAAGGGGGAGATACGCAGTATTTT.

The chain combines TRBV27 with TRBJ1-2, with 7 nucleotides matching TRBD1. After removal of 2 bases from V and 4 bases from J, the junction contained 7 bases not matched to a gene. This CDR3 comprises 15 residues. Germline V lookup: CDR1 MNHEY, CDR2 SMNVEV (reference sequence). CDR3 loop: CASSLASRGSYGYTF. In DNA, the CDR3 is TGTGCCAGCAGTTTAGCTTCCAGGGGGTCCTATGGCTACACCTTC.

In DNA, the CDR3 is TGTGCCAGCAGTACCTTAACGGGAGGTTTGGAGACCCAGTACTTC. Its translation: CASSTLTGGLETQYF. This chain joins TRBV6-2 or TRBV6-3 and TRBJ2-5; 7 bases match TRBD2. J lost 5 bases, V lost 5 bases, and 11 bases had no gene match. The length of the CDR3 is 15 residues. From germline, CDR1 is MNHEY and CDR2 SVGEGT.

This clonotype occurred a few times. The rearrangement joins TRBV5-1 to TRBJ2-3, with 11 nucleotides matching TRBD1. Germline values: CDR1 SGHRS, CDR2 YFSETQ. V was clipped by 7 bases and J by 2 bases; unmatched bases: 9. The CDR3 contains 16 residues. CDR3 protein: CASGQGASLDTDTQYF. In nucleotides, the CDR3 is TGCGCCAGCGGACAGGGGGCCTCGCTCGACACAGATACGCAGTATTTT.

The chain joins TRBV18 to TRBJ1-6, with 7 nucleotides matching TRBD1. Germline loops: CDR1 KGHSH, CDR2 LQKENI. The CDR3 runs to 15 residues. The V segment lost 6 bases and the J segment 8 bases; nucleotides outside the gene matches: 10. DNA for the CDR3: TGTGCCAGCTCTTTACGACAGGGAGGGGATTCACCCCTCCACTTT. This translates into CASSLRQGGDSPLHF. The whole variable domain, filled in from reference TRBV18 and TRBJ1-6, reads NAGVMQNPRHLVRRRGQEARLRCSPMKGHSHVYWYRQLPEEGLKFMVYLQKENIIDESGMPKERFSAEFPKEGPSILRIQQVVRGDSAAYFCASSLRQGGDSPLHFGNGTRLTVT.

This clonotype was found a few times. The V gene is TRBV9, the J gene TRBJ2-3; TRBD2 matches at 13 bases. The CDR3 covers 18 residues. The germline CDR1 and CDR2 sequences are SGDLS and YYNGEE. Losses at the gene ends were 4 bases for V and 4 bases for J; bases not matched to a gene: 12. The chain's CDR3 is CASSPQLRLAGGADTQYF. The CDR3, as DNA: TGTGCCAGCAGCCCCCAACTGCGACTAGCGGGGGGAGCAGATACGCAGTATTTT.

The V call is TRBV7-2, the J call TRBJ2-1; 10 bases fit TRBD2. J lost 6 bases, V lost 5 bases, and 10 bases had no gene match. The CDR3 sequence is 16 residues long. The germline V gene encodes CDR1 SGHTA and CDR2 FQGNSA. The CDR3 nucleotides read TGTGCCAGCAGCCTACTAGCGGGGACGCGGCGCAATGAGCAGTTCTTC. It yields the protein CASSLLAGTRRNEQFF.

V is TRBV20-1 and J is TRBJ2-7; no definite D call. The better agreement between TRBJ2-5 and the DNA end casts doubt on the J call. Germline V gene lookup returns CDR1 DFQATT and CDR2 SNEGSKA (reference sequence). CDR3 length: 11 residues. The CDR3 here is CSASFVETQYF. CDR3 bases: TGCAGTGCTAGCTTTGTGGAGACCCAGTACTTC.

V and J are TRBV2 and TRBJ2-3; the match to TRBD2 covers 14 bases. This CDR3 contains 17 residues. CDR1 and CDR2 (germline): SNHLY, FYNNEI. Trimming removed 7 bases from V and 2 bases from J; junction bases left unmatched: 8. CDR3 nucleotide sequence: TGTGCCAGCAAAAAAGGACTAGCGGGGGGCTCCACAGATACGCAGTATTTT. It encodes CASKKGLAGGSTDTQYF.

This chain links TRBV2 with TRBJ2-3; D gene unclear. Germline CDR1 is SNHLY and CDR2 is FYNNEI. V dropped 4 bases and J dropped 3 bases, with 14 bases sitting between them. This CDR3 comprises 15 residues. This CDR3 is CASSVVRPRTDTQYF. CDR3 sequence (DNA): TGTGCCAGCAGTGTGGTGAGGCCCCGGACAGATACGCAGTATTTT. The variable domain in full, completed from reference TRBV2 and TRBJ2-3, reads EPEVTQTPSHQVTQMGQEVILRCVPISNHLYFYWYRQILGQKVEFLVSFYNNEISEKSEIFDDQFSVERPDGSNFTLKIRSTKLEDSAMYFCASSVVRPRTDTQYFGPGTRLTVL.